Presented here are 32 T cell receptor beta chains from one specimen sequenced in a study of Ad26.COV2.S vaccination and SARS-CoV-2 variants. TCRdb keeps only in-frame clones here, not all; method: immunoSEQ multiplex PCR. Of roughly 700,000 clones listed, around 90% are singletons. Treatment here: around 19 received Ad26.COV2.S at low or high dose, single or two shots; roughly five received placebo; per-sample allocation not given. At day 63 after the first vaccine or placebo injection, samples were drawn. The sequences come from peripheral blood, collected in a trial of Ad26.COV2.S vaccine versus placebo. These receptors came from a person between 18 and 65 years old who received the Ad26.COV2.S COVID-19 vaccine or a placebo.

V gene TRBV27 combines with J gene TRBJ1-6; no clear D gene. Trimming shortened V by 4 bases and J by 7 bases, and 8 bases separated the two germline ends. The CDR3 spans 13 residues. Germline V gives CDR1 MNHEY, CDR2 SMNVEV (reference sequence). The CDR3 nucleotides read TGTGCCAGCAGTTGGGGAGCGAATTCACCCCTCCACTTT. The encoded protein is CASSWGANSPLHF.

The chain uses TRBV2 and TRBJ2-3, with 14 bases fitting TRBD2. With V trimmed by 6 bases and J by 8 bases, 7 bases remained unmatched. The germline V gene encodes CDR1 SNHLY and CDR2 FYNNEI. The CDR3 contains 15 residues. CDR3 sequence (DNA): TGTGCCAGCAGCGGGGGACTAGCGGGGGAAGGTACGCAGTATTTT. It translates to CASSGGLAGEGTQYF.

V usage is TRBV15 and J usage is TRBJ1-2; unclear D gene. CDR3 length: 13 residues. V was trimmed by 8 bases and J by 2 bases, leaving 12 bases between them. Per the germline V gene, CDR1 is LNHNV and CDR2 is YYDKDF (reference sequence). The CDR3 DNA reads TGTGCCACCGCCCCCCGGGGAAACTATGGCTACACCTTC. It specifies CATAPRGNYGYTF.

The chain combines TRBV4-2 with TRBJ1-5; maybe TRBD1 (6 bases). CDR1 and CDR2 (germline): LGHNA, YNFKEQ. The germline V and J ends were trimmed by 0 bases and 5 bases, with 11 bases remaining between them. The CDR3 spans 15 residues. The CDR3 bases are TGTGCCAGCAGCCAAGATCAGGGGAGGGATCAGCCCCAGCATTTT. This translates into CASSQDQGRDQPQHF.

This chain joins TRBV13 and TRBJ2-4; tentative D call: TRBD2 (5 bases). The V gene lost 4 bases and the J gene lost 6 bases, with 13 bases spanning the gap. Germline V gene data show CDR1 as PRHDT and CDR2 as FYEKMQ (reference sequence). This CDR3 is 14 amino acids long. The CDR3 DNA reads TGTGCCAGCAGCTCGCTAGGGAGCGGAAACATTCAGTACTTC. Encoded protein: CASSSLGSGNIQYF.

This chain links TRBV10-3 with TRBJ2-6, with D tentatively TRBD1 or TRBD2 (6 bases each). CDR3 length equals 16 residues. V was clipped by 4 bases and J by 2 bases, with 12 bases between them. CDR1 and CDR2 from the germline V gene are ENHRY and SYGVKD. The CDR3 DNA follows: TGTGCCATCAGTGGCAAGGAGGGGGCTGGGGCCAACGTCCTGACTTTC. This codes for CAISGKEGAGANVLTF.

V gene TRBV10-1 combines with J gene TRBJ2-4; tentatively, D is TRBD1 (5 bases). This CDR3 is 14 amino acids long. CDR1 and CDR2 from the germline V gene are WNHNN and SYGVQD (reference sequence). V lost 8 bases, J lost 2 bases, and 13 bases lay in between. This chain's CDR3 is CASSQDIPKNIQYF. CDR3 DNA sequence: TGCGCCAGCTCCCAGGACATCCCCAAAAACATTCAGTACTTC.

The DNA for the CDR3 is TGTGCCAGCAGCCCAATGGGACTAGCGGGAGCTATTGAGCAGTTCTTC. It is translated as CASSPMGLAGAIEQFF. The rearrangement joins TRBV3-1 (or the pseudogene TRBV3-2) to TRBJ2-1; 14 bases are a match to TRBD2. Trimming removed 4 bases from V and 9 bases from J; junction bases left unmatched: 8. Germline V gene sequence: CDR1 LGHDT, CDR2 YNNKEL (reference sequence). The CDR3 has 16 residues.

The rearrangement links TRBV6-5 to TRBJ1-2, with 8 bases matching TRBD1. Trimming took 6 bases from V and 6 from J; bases not matched to a gene: 9. Germline loops: CDR1 MNHEY, CDR2 SVGAGI. This CDR3 region has 14 residues. CDR3 DNA: TGTGCCAGCAGCGGACAGGGCGGGGCTGATGGCTACACCTTC. Its protein product is CASSGQGGADGYTF.

The chain joins TRBV10-3 to TRBJ2-5; 8 bases are shared with TRBD1. The CDR3 covers 13 residues. The germline V gene encodes CDR1 ENHRY and CDR2 SYGVKD. The V and J ends lost 6 bases and 5 bases, in that order; junction bases with no gene match: 5. This chain's CDR3 is CAIRTGAEETQYF. Here the CDR3 DNA reads TGTGCCATCAGGACAGGGGCAGAGGAGACCCAGTACTTC.

The chain employs TRBV10-3 and TRBJ2-2; D unresolved. Germline values: CDR1 ENHRY, CDR2 SYGVKD. The CDR3 spans 12 residues. With 7 bases removed from V and 6 bases from J, the gap between germline ends came to 9 bases. This CDR3 reads CAINTAPGELFF. The CDR3 region has the DNA TGTGCCATCAATACAGCACCCGGGGAGCTGTTTTTT.

The sample holds a few counts of this clone. The chain joins TRBV6-2 or TRBV6-3 to TRBJ2-7, with 8 bases matching TRBD1. Germline CDR1 is MNHEY and CDR2 is SVGEGT. V lost 0 bases to trimming and J lost 4 bases; unmatched junction nucleotides: 11. The CDR3 spans 17 residues. CDR3 loop: CASSYSVRRGQSYEQYF. The CDR3 nucleotides read TGTGCCAGCAGTTACTCGGTTCGCAGGGGGCAATCTTACGAGCAGTACTTC.

V gene TRBV7-7 combines with J gene TRBJ2-2; tentatively, D is TRBD2 (6 bases). The CDR3 is made up of 13 amino acids. With 3 bases removed from V and 5 bases from J, the gap between germline ends came to 7 bases. Germline V CDR1 and CDR2: SSHAT, FNYEAQ (reference sequence). In DNA, the CDR3 is TGTGCCAGCAGCTTTGGACTAACCGGGGAGCTGTTTTTT. Residues: CASSFGLTGELFF.

The chain employs TRBV29-1 and TRBJ2-1, with a weak D call TRBD1 (5 bases). The germline V gene encodes CDR1 SQVTM and CDR2 ANQGSEA. Between the trimmed V and J ends, which lost 3 bases and 4 bases, there was a span of 13 bases. The CDR3 sequence is 14 residues long. In nucleotides, the CDR3 is TGCAGCGTTGAGGTCGTACAGGCTTACAATGAGCAGTTCTTC. Protein: CSVEVVQAYNEQFF.

The genes are TRBV12-5 and TRBJ2-7, with a weak D call TRBD1 (5 bases). Germline V gene sequence: CDR1 LGHNT, CDR2 FRNRAP. V lost 6 bases, J lost 7 bases, and 22 bases lay in between. This CDR3 has 15 amino acids. CDR3 sequence reads: CASGLNQGFLSEQYF. CDR3 DNA: TGTGCTAGTGGCTTAAATCAGGGTTTCTTGTCGGAGCAGTACTTC.

This chain joins TRBV27 and TRBJ2-1, with D possibly TRBD2 on 6 matching bases. The CDR3 has 15 residues. Trimming left V 2 bases short and J 2 bases short, with 10 bases between. Germline lookup yields CDR1 MNHEY and CDR2 SMNVEV (reference sequence). CDR3 in amino acids: CASSLGLATYNEQFF. The CDR3, as DNA: TGTGCCAGCAGTTTAGGGCTAGCGACCTACAATGAGCAGTTCTTC.

Worth noting for this clone: Germline is not matched at one junction end, which may reflect a read error. The chain has TRBV13 and TRBJ2-2; D gene ambiguous. The germline V gene has CDR1 PRHDT and CDR2 FYEKMQ (reference sequence). CDR3 size: 13 residues. CDR3 protein: CASSLGRTGELFF. The CDR3 DNA sequence: TGTGCCAGCAGCCTAGGGCGCACCGGGGAGCTGTTTTTT.

This sequence joins TRBV24-1 and TRBJ2-7; D may be TRBD2 (5 bases). V lost 0 bases and J 8 bases, leaving 7 bases between the germline ends. CDR1 and CDR2 (germline): KGHDR, SFDVKD. The CDR3 runs 12 residues. CDR3: CATSDLTGKQYF. As DNA, the CDR3 is TGTGCCACCAGTGATTTGACGGGGAAGCAGTACTTC.

This clone has more than one count but fewer than ten. The chain combines TRBV7-2 with TRBJ2-7; D gene uncertain. CDR3 length: 14 residues. Germline CDR1 is SGHTA and CDR2 is FQGNSA. Deletions cut 1 base from V and 4 bases from J, with 11 bases between. This chain's CDR3 is CASSLVGPAYEQYF. In DNA form, the CDR3 reads TGTGCCAGCAGCTTAGTGGGCCCAGCTTACGAGCAGTACTTC.

J is TRBJ1-3 and V is TRBV7-9; 10 positions agree with TRBD1. This CDR3 is built from 16 residues. Germline V lookup: CDR1 SEHNR, CDR2 FQNEAQ (reference sequence). V shed 1 base, J shed 7 bases, and the junction held 7 bases outside the gene matches. For the CDR3, the DNA is TGTGCCAGCAGCTTAGAAGGACAGGGGGGAAGGAACACCATATATTTT. This sequence encodes CASSLEGQGGRNTIYF.

The chain recombines TRBV6-1 with TRBJ2-7; possible D gene TRBD2, 6 bases. This CDR3 comprises 14 residues. CDR1 and CDR2 (germline): MNHNS, SASEGT. Trimming left V 2 bases short and J 4 bases short, with 12 bases between. CDR3 in amino acids: CASSETPREYEQYF. CDR3 nucleotide sequence: TGTGCCAGCAGTGAAACCCCCCGGGAGTACGAGCAGTACTTC.

The chain couples TRBV9 to TRBJ2-5, with 9 nucleotides matching TRBD2. The germline gives CDR1 SGDLS, CDR2 YYNGEE. Trimming at V came to 4 bases and at J to 4 bases, leaving 14 bases not matched to a gene. The CDR3 sequence is 17 residues long. CDR3 in amino acids: CASSLDGGGGAGETQYF. The DNA for the CDR3 is TGTGCCAGCAGCCTAGATGGTGGCGGGGGGGCCGGAGAGACCCAGTACTTC.

Turning to this clone: Other DNA sequences from this sample encode an identical CDR3 as well. The CDR3 nucleotides read TGTGCCAGCAGTCTCGTCACAGATACGCAGTATTTT. Protein sequence: CASSLVTDTQYF. The gene calls are TRBV12-3 or TRBV12-4 and TRBJ2-3, with D unresolved. There are 12 residues in the CDR3. V was trimmed by 5 bases and J by 2 bases, leaving 5 bases between them.

The chain recombines TRBV5-6 with TRBJ1-4; D remains ambiguous. V dropped 0 bases and J dropped 6 bases, with 12 bases sitting between them. Germline lookup yields CDR1 SGHDT and CDR2 YYEEEE. The CDR3 spans 15 residues. CDR3 region: CASSLDPGLDEKLFF. The DNA of the CDR3 is TGTGCCAGCAGCTTGGACCCGGGTTTGGATGAAAAACTGTTTTTT.

This chain joins TRBV30 and TRBJ1-2; D is ambiguous. Germline CDR1 GTSNPN, CDR2 SVGIG (reference sequence). V was cut by 1 base and J by 6 bases, with 9 bases left in between. The CDR3 is made up of 12 amino acids. The CDR3 bases are TGTGCCTGGAGTGCCCAAAGGAATGGCTACACCTTC. It codes for CAWSAQRNGYTF.

This chain connects TRBV6-1 to TRBJ2-3; D remains ambiguous. CDR1 and CDR2 from the germline V gene are MNHNS and SASEGT. This CDR3 comprises 13 residues. V was clipped by 3 bases and J by 5 bases, with 9 bases between them. The CDR3 DNA reads TGTGCCAGCAGTGAGGGCCGGGTAGATACGCAGTATTTT. This translates into CASSEGRVDTQYF.

This sequence joins TRBV6-6 and TRBJ2-5; the match to TRBD2 covers 12 bases. Germline CDR1 MNHNY, CDR2 SVGAGI (reference sequence). CDR3 length equals 16 residues. V was clipped by 2 bases and J by 7 bases; unmatched bases: 8. The CDR3 DNA follows: TGTGCCAGCAGTTACCCGACTAGCGGGGGCCGGGGGACCCAGTACTTC. This translates into CASSYPTSGGRGTQYF.

This chain links TRBV11-2 with TRBJ2-1, with 9 nucleotides matching TRBD1. V shed 5 bases and J 14 bases; nucleotides not matched to a gene: 10. The CDR3 spans 13 residues. CDR1 is SGHAT and CDR2 is FQNNGV in the germline V gene. The CDR3 sequence is CASSVDRGSPEFF. CDR3 nucleotides: TGTGCCAGCAGCGTTGACAGGGGGTCCCCTGAGTTCTTC.

The chain employs TRBV3-1 (or the pseudogene TRBV3-2) and TRBJ2-6; TRBD1 is a possible D gene (5 bases). This CDR3 region has 15 residues. Trimming removed 4 bases at V and 1 base at J, with 8 bases between. Per the germline V gene, CDR1 is LGHDT and CDR2 is YNNKEL (reference sequence). The CDR3 spells CASSRGGSGANVLTF. CDR3 nucleotide sequence: TGTGCCAGCAGCCGGGGCGGATCTGGGGCCAACGTCCTGACTTTC.

The chain uses TRBV15 and TRBJ2-1, with D unresolved. The V end was cut by 5 bases, the J end by 7 bases, with 15 bases between. Germline V gene lookup returns CDR1 LNHNV and CDR2 YYDKDF (reference sequence). This CDR3 comprises 14 residues. Here the CDR3 DNA reads TGTGCCACCAGCTTTGGACCACCGCCGAATGAGCAGTTCTTC. The encoded protein is CATSFGPPPNEQFF.

The chain is built from TRBV7-2 and TRBJ1-2, with TRBD1 as a possible D gene (6 bases). This CDR3 is built from 14 residues. Germline V lookup: CDR1 SGHTA, CDR2 FQGNSA. V lost 2 bases and J 3 bases, leaving 10 bases between the germline ends. CDR3 sequence reads: CASSLLDSYYGYTF. In nucleotides, the CDR3 is TGTGCCAGCAGCTTATTGGACAGTTACTATGGCTACACCTTC.

This rearrangement joins TRBV6-4 to TRBJ2-2; 10 bases are a match to TRBD2. Germline CDR1 MRHNA, CDR2 SNTAGT. V shed 4 bases and J 3 bases; nucleotides not matched to a gene: 5. CDR3 length: 16 residues. CDR3 nucleotide sequence: TGTGCCAGCAGTGTAGAACTAGCGGGACACACCGGGGAGCTGTTTTTT. Encoded protein: CASSVELAGHTGELFF.